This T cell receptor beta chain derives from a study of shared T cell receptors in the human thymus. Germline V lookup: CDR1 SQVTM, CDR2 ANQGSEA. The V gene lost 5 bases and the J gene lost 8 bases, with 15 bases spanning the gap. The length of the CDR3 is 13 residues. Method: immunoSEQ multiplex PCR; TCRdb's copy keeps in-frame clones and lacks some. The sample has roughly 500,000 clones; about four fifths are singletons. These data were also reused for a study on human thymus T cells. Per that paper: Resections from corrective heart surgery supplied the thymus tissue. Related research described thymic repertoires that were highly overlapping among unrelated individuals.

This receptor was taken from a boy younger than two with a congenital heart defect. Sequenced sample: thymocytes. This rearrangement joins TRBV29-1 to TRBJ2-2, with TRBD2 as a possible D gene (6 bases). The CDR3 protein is CSVRLASAGELFF. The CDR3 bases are TGCAGCGTTCGTCTAGCGTCTGCGGGGGAGCTGTTTTTT.